This T cell receptor (beta chain) was sequenced for a study of vaccination effects on CD4 cells after COVID-19. Study outcomes and limitations: Common cold coronaviruses were cross-recognized by only 1 of 255 vaccine-induced clones in healthy vaccinees. The study, lacking early post-infection timepoints, had few convalescent patients. Vaccine- and infection-induced clones showed marked clonal contraction late following vaccination.

Remarks on this clone: Its antigen is unidentified.

Sequenced by immunoSEQ multiplex PCR; TCRdb stores in-frame clones only, minus some. The data show tens of thousands of clones, with approximately 80% seen just once and 10% to 15% held by the top ten. Using viral peptide pools, the ViraFEST assay grew out antigen-specific CD4+ T cells prior to sequencing. At the end of less than 12 days of culture, CD4+ T cells were isolated. Vaccinated recipients, who were negative for nucleocapsid antibodies, had no history of SARS-CoV-2 infection. IL-2 at approximately 10 IU/ml and peptides at around 10 ug/ml were added to cultured PBMC, around 1.9 million per well. The receptor was derived from a human donor who received a COVID-19 vaccine. The starting material was CD4+ T cells from PBMCs cultured with SARS-CoV-2 spike peptides, obtained before COVID-19 vaccination.

As DNA, the CDR3 is TGTGCCAGCAGTGAAAAAGGCATGAGCTCTGGGGCCAACGTCCTGACTTTC. Its translation: CASSEKGMSSGANVLTF. The chain uses TRBV2 and TRBJ2-6; D gene uncertain. This CDR3 has 17 residues. Germline-derived CDR1 and CDR2 are SNHLY and FYNNEI. The germline V and J ends were trimmed by 2 bases and 0 bases, with 11 bases remaining between them. The variable domain in full, with the rest retrieved from reference TRBV2 and TRBJ2-6, is EPEVTQTPSHQVTQMGQEVILRCVPISNHLYFYWYRQILGQKVEFLVSFYNNEISEKSEIFDDQFSVERPDGSNFTLKIRSTKLEDSAMYFCASSEKGMSSGANVLTFGAGSRLTVL.